This entry features one TCR beta chain sequence. Its antigen is still unknown. The data were taken from a study of a mutant IDH1 vaccine in newly diagnosed glioma. Looking at the study overall: Standard pretreatment was either radiotherapy, temozolomide, or, for most, radiochemotherapy with temozolomide.

The time point: week 47, end of study. A single vaccine dose contained 300 ug of mutant IDH1 20-mer peptide, and topical imiquimod was used with it. TCRdb's copy holds only in-frame clones and misses some; the assay was immunoSEQ multiplex PCR. Here the sample spans tens of thousands of clones, approximately 76% being singletons. Sequenced material: PBMCs, taken from a glioma patient whose treatment included an IDH1 peptide vaccine. The TCR originated in a woman in her 40s with glioma. Some clones in this sample may be carry-over from other donors' samples.

CDR3 sequence: CAWSVGGTVSNQPQHF. For the CDR3, the DNA is TGTGCCTGGAGTGTGGGAGGGACAGTAAGCAATCAGCCCCAGCATTTT. The chain carries TRBV30 and TRBJ1-5; 7 bases are a match to TRBD1. Trimming cost V 0 bases and J 1 base; bases outside gene matches: 6. The length of the CDR3 is 16 residues. Germline CDR1 and CDR2: GTSNPN and SVGIG (reference sequence).